The 32 T cell receptor beta chains in this list originate from one sample, sequenced in a study of blood T cell repertoires in COVID-19. Libraries were prepared by immunoSEQ multiplex PCR; TCRdb keeps only in-frame clonotypes and omits some of them. The sample has about 150,000 clones, about 73% seen once. The sample was peripheral blood. These receptors came from a man older than 75 with acute or convalescent COVID-19.

The CDR3 region has the DNA TGTGCCAGCAGCCAAGCTATTACGGGGGGGGCCTATACGCAGTATTTT. It yields the protein CASSQAITGGAYTQYF. The chain employs TRBV4-2 and TRBJ2-3, with 8 bases aligning to TRBD2. From germline, CDR1 is LGHNA and CDR2 YNFKEQ. This CDR3 is 16 amino acids long. With V trimmed by 1 base and J by 7 bases, 10 bases remained unmatched.

This chain connects TRBV6-5 to TRBJ2-5; D might be TRBD1 (5 bases). CDR1 is MNHEY, CDR2 SVGAGI, per germline. The CDR3 spans 14 residues. V was trimmed by 0 bases and J by 4 bases, leaving 9 bases between them. CDR3 bases: TGTGCCAGCAGTTACTCGGGGCGTCGAGAGACCCAGTACTTC. Its protein is CASSYSGRRETQYF.

The chain's CDR3 is CASSLEGNRAGELFF. CDR3 coding DNA: TGTGCCAGCAGTTTGGAGGGAAACCGGGCCGGGGAGCTGTTTTTT. The rearrangement uses TRBV27 and TRBJ2-2; TRBD2 is a possible D gene (6 bases). The CDR3 totals 15 residues. Trimming stripped 3 bases from V and 6 bases from J, with 14 bases between. From germline, CDR1 is MNHEY and CDR2 SMNVEV (reference sequence).

The genes are TRBV2 and TRBJ1-5; 7 nucleotides align to TRBD1. Germline CDR1 is SNHLY and CDR2 is FYNNEI. This CDR3 has 14 residues. V dropped 6 bases and J dropped 7; count of bases not matched to a gene: 9. This CDR3 is CASSERGRSQPQHF. CDR3 coding DNA: TGTGCCAGCAGCGAAAGGGGGCGAAGCCAGCCCCAGCATTTT.

The rearrangement joins TRBV6-5 to TRBJ2-3, with 10 nucleotides matching TRBD2. Germline trimming cut 5 bases from V and 6 bases from J; bases unmatched to any gene: 8. Germline CDR1 is MNHEY and CDR2 is SVGAGI. This CDR3 has 15 amino acids. The CDR3 region is CASSSGGAPGDTQYF. In DNA form, the CDR3 reads TGTGCCAGCAGTAGCGGGGGGGCCCCCGGGGATACGCAGTATTTT.

The genes are TRBV10-3 and TRBJ1-1, with TRBD1 matching 9 bases. The CDR3 extends over 14 amino acids. The V gene's germline CDR1 is ENHRY and CDR2 SYGVKD. The V and J ends lost 4 bases and 3 bases, in that order; junction bases with no gene match: 3. As DNA, the CDR3 is TGTGCCATCAGTGGGGGACAGGGTTACACTGAAGCTTTCTTT. Translated: CAISGGQGYTEAFF.

The chain couples TRBV7-3 to TRBJ2-4, with 9 bases fitting TRBD1. This CDR3 is built from 14 residues. The germline CDR1 and CDR2 sequences are SGHTA and FQGTGA. With 5 bases clipped from V and 7 bases from J, the junction kept 6 bases outside the gene matches. The CDR3, as DNA: TGTGCCAGCAGCCCTGGACAGGGGTCGAACATTCAGTACTTC. Translating gives CASSPGQGSNIQYF.

The rearrangement uses TRBV11-2 and TRBJ2-7; D is undetermined. Trimming stripped 7 bases from V and 4 bases from J, with 17 bases between. Germline assignment: CDR1 SGHAT and CDR2 FQNNGV. The CDR3 has 14 amino acids. The CDR3 coding sequence is TGTGCCAGCAAAAAAGTTCCTACGGAGTACGAGCAGTACTTC. Translated: CASKKVPTEYEQYF.

The chain employs TRBV27 and TRBJ1-4; 7 nucleotides line up with TRBD1. The CDR3 is made up of 14 amino acids. Germline V CDR1 and CDR2: MNHEY, SMNVEV (reference sequence). Unmatched junction bases numbered 7, after V lost 8 bases and J lost 4 bases. The DNA of the CDR3 is TGTGCCAGCCTAGGGGGCGACGGTAATGAAAAACTGTTTTTT. Translation gives CASLGGDGNEKLFF.

The rearrangement uses TRBV24-1 and TRBJ1-5; no firm D call. In germline, CDR1 is KGHDR, CDR2 SFDVKD. There are 12 residues in the CDR3. V was cut by 4 bases and J by 6 bases, with 6 bases left in between. The CDR3 region has the DNA TGTGCCACCAGTGACCGTTTTCAGCCCCAGCATTTT. This sequence encodes CATSDRFQPQHF.

V is TRBV7-8 and J is TRBJ2-1, with 8 bases that match TRBD2. The CDR3 loop spans 16 amino acids. CDR1 is SGHVS, CDR2 FQNEAQ, per germline. Trimming at V came to 0 bases and at J to 4 bases, leaving 5 bases not matched to a gene. CDR3 bases: TGTGCCAGCAGCTTAGCTGTCGGGGGGGCTTACAATGAGCAGTTCTTC. Its protein product is CASSLAVGGAYNEQFF.

The V gene is TRBV19, the J gene TRBJ2-1; no reliable D call. This CDR3 region has 14 residues. V was shortened by 3 bases and J by 4 bases, with 10 bases between the two germline ends. CDR1 LNHDA and CDR2 SQIVND come from the germline V gene (reference sequence). CDR3 residues: CASSIVSGYNEQFF. The CDR3 coding sequence is TGTGCCAGTAGTATTGTCTCCGGGTACAATGAGCAGTTCTTC.

The rearrangement uses TRBV5-1 and TRBJ2-4, with D perhaps TRBD1 (5 bases). Germline V gene lookup returns CDR1 SGHRS and CDR2 YFSETQ. Trimming pared 5 bases from V and 3 bases from J, leaving 12 bases between. The CDR3 covers 14 residues. The CDR3 is CASSFGQGKNIQYF. CDR3 nucleotide sequence: TGCGCCAGCAGTTTCGGGCAGGGCAAAAACATTCAGTACTTC.

In DNA form, the CDR3 reads TGCGCCAGCAGCTTTGAGGAAGGGGCCAACGTCCTGACTTTC. Protein: CASSFEEGANVLTF. V and J are TRBV4-1 and TRBJ2-6; D not resolved. The CDR3 consists of 14 residues. The germline V and J ends were trimmed by 5 bases and 4 bases, with 9 bases remaining between them. CDR1 MGHRA and CDR2 YSYEKL come from the germline V gene.

The chain uses TRBV7-9 and TRBJ1-5; D call uncertain. This CDR3 contains 13 residues. The germline V gene has CDR1 SEHNR and CDR2 FQNEAQ (reference sequence). V lost 3 bases and J 4 bases, leaving 7 bases between the germline ends. CDR3 in DNA: TGTGCCAGCAGCTTTTCAGAAAATCAGCCCCAGCATTTT. Translated, it gives CASSFSENQPQHF.

This chain joins TRBV3-1 (or the pseudogene TRBV3-2) and TRBJ2-1, with a possible D match to TRBD1 (6 bases). CDR3 length equals 11 residues. V was trimmed by 1 base and J by 12 bases, leaving 7 bases between them. CDR1 is LGHDT, CDR2 YNNKEL, per germline (reference sequence). CDR3 residues: CASSQGGGQFF. Here the CDR3 DNA reads TGTGCCAGCAGCCAAGGAGGGGGGCAGTTCTTC.

This clone was recorded once. The chain is built from TRBV24-1 and TRBJ2-1; 7 bases are a match to TRBD1. V dropped 7 bases and J dropped 0; count of bases not matched to a gene: 5. Germline V gene lookup returns CDR1 KGHDR and CDR2 SFDVKD. The length of the CDR3 is 15 residues. The CDR3 bases are TGTGCCACCAGCAGACAGGGTGACTCCTACAATGAGCAGTTCTTC. Its protein is CATSRQGDSYNEQFF.

The chain carries TRBV5-4 and TRBJ2-7; 10 positions agree with TRBD1. The germline CDR1 and CDR2 sequences are SGHNT and YYREEE (reference sequence). The length of the CDR3 is 15 residues. Germline trimming cut 3 bases from V and 3 bases from J; bases unmatched to any gene: 6. CDR3 sequence: CASSSRQGAVYEQYF. For the CDR3, the DNA is TGTGCCAGCAGCTCACGACAGGGGGCAGTCTACGAGCAGTACTTC.

J is TRBJ2-5 and V is TRBV5-1; possible D gene TRBD1, 5 bases. CDR3 size: 15 residues. V lost 0 bases and J lost 2, with 11 bases in between. The germline gives CDR1 SGHRS, CDR2 YFSETQ. The CDR3 is CASSLEFRAQETQYF. In nucleotides, the CDR3 is TGCGCCAGCAGCTTGGAGTTCAGGGCACAAGAGACCCAGTACTTC.

This chain uses TRBV19 with TRBJ2-7; D remains unclear. The germline V gene encodes CDR1 LNHDA and CDR2 SQIVND (reference sequence). Trimming pared 3 bases from V and 2 bases from J, leaving 14 bases between. This CDR3 is 15 amino acids long. CDR3 sequence: CASSIGQVVTYEQYF. CDR3 DNA sequence: TGTGCCAGTAGTATTGGTCAGGTTGTTACCTACGAGCAGTACTTC.

The rearrangement joins TRBV18 to TRBJ1-2, with no clear D. Trimming took off 3 bases at V and 4 bases at J, with 12 bases between the two ends. Germline V lookup: CDR1 KGHSH, CDR2 LQKENI. This CDR3 is built from 14 residues. Here the CDR3 reads CASSPSGSLYGYTF. CDR3 nucleotide sequence: TGTGCCAGCTCACCGTCGGGGAGCCTCTATGGCTACACCTTC.

Details on this clone: In this CDR3 the conserved last residue, phenylalanine or tryptophan, is missing, so a read error is likely. No DNA is shown, since the ends of the CDR3 on it are uncertain; the CDR3 is the one TCRdb lists. The rearrangement joins TRBV15 to TRBJ2-7; the table's D call, TRBD1, has no DNA check behind it. From its first to its last residue, the CDR3 has 12 amino acids. Germline CDR1 is LNHNV and CDR2 is YYDKDF (reference sequence). The CDR3 is CATSIPGQGIFI.

This chain uses TRBV28 with TRBJ2-3, with 10 bases that match TRBD1. The V and J ends lost 4 bases and 1 base, in that order; junction bases with no gene match: 11. Germline V gives CDR1 MDHEN, CDR2 SYDVKM. The CDR3 extends over 18 amino acids. The CDR3 DNA reads TGTGCCAGCAGTTCGACGGGACAGGGGCGATTAGGCACAGATACGCAGTATTTT. Protein product: CASSSTGQGRLGTDTQYF.

The V call is TRBV6-9, the J call TRBJ1-5, with 8 bases fitting TRBD1. CDR3 length equals 17 residues. Germline CDR1 reads MNHGY; CDR2 reads SVAAGI. J gave up 9 bases and V 2 bases, and 15 bases lay outside the gene matches. The CDR3 DNA reads as TGTGCCAGCAGTTATCTACCGGGACAGGCGAGGCATGTGCCCCAGCATTTT. Translating it yields CASSYLPGQARHVPQHF.

The chain has TRBV7-9 and TRBJ1-3; tentatively, D is TRBD1 (6 bases). CDR1 is SEHNR and CDR2 is FQNEAQ in the germline V gene (reference sequence). The CDR3 is made up of 14 amino acids. The V gene lost 7 bases and the J gene lost 2 bases, with 12 bases spanning the gap. The CDR3 loop is CASTDDRTGNTIYF. In nucleotides, the CDR3 is TGTGCCAGCACCGATGACAGGACTGGAAACACCATATATTTT.

The genes are TRBV19 and TRBJ1-5, with D tentatively TRBD1 (5 bases). The CDR3 has 15 amino acids. Germline V gene sequence: CDR1 LNHDA, CDR2 SQIVND (reference sequence). Trimming removed 5 bases at V and 2 bases at J, with 13 bases between. The CDR3 region is CASSWNGGGNQPQHF. The CDR3 coding sequence is TGTGCCAGTAGTTGGAATGGGGGGGGCAATCAGCCCCAGCATTTT.

The V gene is TRBV11-3, the J gene TRBJ2-1; 8 bases line up with TRBD2. CDR1 and CDR2 (germline): SGHNT, YENEEA. This CDR3 region has 15 residues. V lost 1 base to trimming and J lost 8 bases; unmatched junction nucleotides: 7. The CDR3 DNA is TGTGCCAGCAGCTTAGGAGGGGCTAGCGGGTATGAGCAGTTCTTC. It codes for CASSLGGASGYEQFF.

V gene TRBV10-3 combines with J gene TRBJ1-6; D is unclear. Germline V gene sequence: CDR1 ENHRY, CDR2 SYGVKD. This CDR3 comprises 13 residues. Trimming left V 3 bases short and J 11 bases short, with 11 bases between. CDR3 DNA: TGTGCCATCAGTGAACAGCGGCAACCACCCCTCCACTTT. Translation: CAISEQRQPPLHF.

The chain combines TRBV9 with TRBJ1-1, with TRBD1 as a possible D gene (5 bases). Germline lookup yields CDR1 SGDLS and CDR2 YYNGEE. This CDR3 is built from 15 residues. V lost 3 bases and J lost 1, with 13 bases in between. The CDR3 here is CASSAWEGRNTEAFF. DNA of the CDR3: TGTGCCAGCAGCGCGTGGGAGGGGCGGAACACTGAAGCTTTCTTT.

The chain links TRBV5-4 to TRBJ2-7; 7 bases fit TRBD2. Unmatched junction bases numbered 4, after V lost 4 bases and J lost 6 bases. Germline CDR1 is SGHNT and CDR2 is YYREEE (reference sequence). The length of the CDR3 is 12 residues. CDR3 coding DNA: TGTGCCAGCAGCCAAGGGAGGGGCGAGCAGTACGTC. Residues: CASSQGRGEQYV.

V is TRBV5-6 and J is TRBJ1-2; 7 bases fit TRBD1. Germline-derived CDR1 and CDR2 are SGHDT and YYEEEE. J gave up 7 bases and V 7 bases, and 19 bases lay outside the gene matches. CDR3 length: 16 amino acids. CDR3 in DNA: TGTGCCAGCGGTGGTCTTTTTGGGCAGGGGGACGCTGGCTACACCTTC. It encodes CASGGLFGQGDAGYTF.

This clone was detected once. The chain recombines TRBV6-4 with TRBJ2-7, with D maybe TRBD2 (6 bases). The ends were cut back, 7 bases at V and 1 base at J, with 17 bases in the middle. The germline gives CDR1 MRHNA, CDR2 SNTAGT. The CDR3 has 15 amino acids. The CDR3 loop is CASTTGAEPSYEQYV. The CDR3 DNA sequence: TGTGCCAGCACCACGGGAGCCGAACCTTCCTACGAGCAGTACGTC.